The clone carrying this TCR beta chain was counted between two and nine times. The target antigen is unknown. The length of the CDR3 is 16 residues. The J segment lost 4 bases and the V segment lost 3 bases, leaving 8 bases of the junction unmatched. Per germline, CDR1 SGDLS and CDR2 YYNGEE. This sample is part of a study of blood T cells in healthy people across ages. Study-wide results and limits: Long-lived donors carried more naive CD4+ cells and greater diversity than aged donors. Researchers judged that diversity estimates from one million T cells fell short of true values.

Then a second PCR, running about 6 to 11 cycles, was carried out with a sample-barcoded 5' primer and a J-beta primer mix. TCRdb reprocessed the 5' RACE reads with MiXCR, giving one entry per CDR3 protein. The sample lists approximately 800,000 distinct CDR3 sequences, around 25% seen once, with 3% to 4.5% in the top ten. This sample was also put to use in a study of T cells of mothers and their children.

The chain employs TRBV9 and TRBJ2-3, with TRBD1 matching over 10 bases. Sequencing was performed on blood. This clonotype was obtained from a boy aged 5-17 years in good health. The CDR3 here is CASSERGTGEADTQYF. The CDR3 region has the DNA TGTGCCAGCAGCGAGAGGGGGACAGGGGAGGCAGATACGCAGTATTTT.